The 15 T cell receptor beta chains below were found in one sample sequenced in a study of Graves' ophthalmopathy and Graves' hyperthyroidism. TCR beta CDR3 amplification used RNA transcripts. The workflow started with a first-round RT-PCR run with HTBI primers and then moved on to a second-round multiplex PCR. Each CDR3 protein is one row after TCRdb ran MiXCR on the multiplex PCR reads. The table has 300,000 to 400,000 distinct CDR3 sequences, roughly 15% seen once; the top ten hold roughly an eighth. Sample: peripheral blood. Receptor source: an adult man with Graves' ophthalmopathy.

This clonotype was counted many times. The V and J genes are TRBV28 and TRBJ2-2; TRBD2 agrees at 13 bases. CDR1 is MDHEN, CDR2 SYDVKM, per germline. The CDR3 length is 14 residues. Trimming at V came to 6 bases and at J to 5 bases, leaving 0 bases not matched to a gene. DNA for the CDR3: TGTGCCAGCAGGACTAGCGGGAGGACCGGGGAGCTGTTTTTT. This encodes CASRTSGRTGELFF.

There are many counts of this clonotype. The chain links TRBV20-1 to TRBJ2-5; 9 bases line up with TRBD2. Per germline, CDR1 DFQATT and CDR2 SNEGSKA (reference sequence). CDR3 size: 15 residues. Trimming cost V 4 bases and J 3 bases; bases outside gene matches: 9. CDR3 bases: TGCAGTGCTATGAAGGGTAGCGGGAGAGAAGAGACCCAGTACTTC. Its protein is CSAMKGSGREETQYF.

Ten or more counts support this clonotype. CDR3 region: CAISGGLGDYTEAFF. CDR3 coding DNA: TGTGCCATCAGTGGGGGGCTAGGGGATTACACTGAAGCTTTCTTT. The genes are TRBV10-3 and TRBJ1-1; D is possibly TRBD1 (6 bases). In germline, CDR1 is ENHRY, CDR2 SYGVKD. This CDR3 spans 15 amino acids. Trimming took 4 bases from V and 3 from J, leaving 15 bases between them.

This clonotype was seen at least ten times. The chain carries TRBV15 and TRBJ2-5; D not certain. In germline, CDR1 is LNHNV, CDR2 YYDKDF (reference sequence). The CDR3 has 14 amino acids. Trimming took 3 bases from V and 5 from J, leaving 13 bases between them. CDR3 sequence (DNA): TGTGCCACCAGCAGCGGGCGTCGGACGGAGACCCAGTACTTC. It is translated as CATSSGRRTETQYF. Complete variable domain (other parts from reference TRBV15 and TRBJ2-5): DAMVIQNPRYQVTQFGKPVTLSCSQTLNHNVMYWYQQKSSQAPKLLFHYYDKDFNNEADTPDNFQSRRPNTSFCFLDIRSPGLGDTAMYLCATSSGRRTETQYFGPGTRLLVL.

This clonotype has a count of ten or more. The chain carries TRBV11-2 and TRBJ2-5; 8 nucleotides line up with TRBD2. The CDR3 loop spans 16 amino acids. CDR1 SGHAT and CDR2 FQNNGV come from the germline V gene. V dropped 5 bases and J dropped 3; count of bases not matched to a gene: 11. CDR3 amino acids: CASSTWTSQAKETQYF. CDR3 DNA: TGTGCCAGCAGCACCTGGACTAGCCAAGCTAAAGAGACCCAGTACTTC.

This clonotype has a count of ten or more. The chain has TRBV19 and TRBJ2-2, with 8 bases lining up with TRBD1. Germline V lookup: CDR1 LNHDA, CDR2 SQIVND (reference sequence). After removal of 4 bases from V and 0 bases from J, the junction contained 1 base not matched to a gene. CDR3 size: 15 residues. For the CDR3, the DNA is TGTGCCAGTAGTACGGGACAGGCGAACACCGGGGAGCTGTTTTTT. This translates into CASSTGQANTGELFF.

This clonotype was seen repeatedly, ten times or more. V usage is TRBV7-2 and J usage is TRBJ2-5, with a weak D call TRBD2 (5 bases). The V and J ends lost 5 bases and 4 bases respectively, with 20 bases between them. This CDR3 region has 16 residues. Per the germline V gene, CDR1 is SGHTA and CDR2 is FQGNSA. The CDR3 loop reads CASSQIPGLGRETQYF. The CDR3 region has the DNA TGTGCCAGCAGCCAAATCCCTGGACTTGGCCGAGAGACCCAGTACTTC.

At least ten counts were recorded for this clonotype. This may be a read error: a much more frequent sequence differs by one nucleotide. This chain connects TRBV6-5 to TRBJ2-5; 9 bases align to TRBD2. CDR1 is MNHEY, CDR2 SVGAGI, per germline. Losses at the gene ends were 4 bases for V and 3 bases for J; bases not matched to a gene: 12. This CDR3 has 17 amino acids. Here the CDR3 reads CASSSQFWGGGEETQYF. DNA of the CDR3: TGTGCCAGCAGTTCCCAATTCTGGGGCGGGGGGGAAGAGACCCAGTACTTC.

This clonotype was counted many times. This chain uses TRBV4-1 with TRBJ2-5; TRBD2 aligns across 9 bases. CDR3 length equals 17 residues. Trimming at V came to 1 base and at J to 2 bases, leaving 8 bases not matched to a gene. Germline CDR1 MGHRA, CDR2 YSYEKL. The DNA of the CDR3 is TGCGCCAGCAGCCAAGGTTGGCTAGCGGGGCTTCAAGAGACCCAGTACTTC. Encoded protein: CASSQGWLAGLQETQYF.

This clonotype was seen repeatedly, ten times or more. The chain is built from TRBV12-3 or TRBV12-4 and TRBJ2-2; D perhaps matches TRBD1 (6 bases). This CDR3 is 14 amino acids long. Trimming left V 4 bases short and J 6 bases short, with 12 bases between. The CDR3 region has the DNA TGTGCCAGCAGTTCCGGGACAATGTCCGGGGAGCTGTTTTTT. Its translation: CASSSGTMSGELFF.

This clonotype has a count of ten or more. CDR3 loop: CATSDISGTSRETQYF. The CDR3 coding sequence is TGTGCCACCAGTGATATCTCAGGGACTAGTAGGGAGACCCAGTACTTC. The V and J genes are TRBV24-1 and TRBJ2-5; 8 bases fit TRBD2. Per the germline V gene, CDR1 is KGHDR and CDR2 is SFDVKD. The V and J ends lost 3 bases and 5 bases, in that order; junction bases with no gene match: 10. This CDR3 is 16 amino acids long.

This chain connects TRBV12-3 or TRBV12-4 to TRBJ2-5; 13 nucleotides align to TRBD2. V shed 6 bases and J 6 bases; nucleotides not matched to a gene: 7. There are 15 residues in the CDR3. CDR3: CASSRLAGGRKTQYF. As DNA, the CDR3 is TGTGCCAGCAGCAGACTAGCGGGAGGTCGGAAGACCCAGTACTTC.

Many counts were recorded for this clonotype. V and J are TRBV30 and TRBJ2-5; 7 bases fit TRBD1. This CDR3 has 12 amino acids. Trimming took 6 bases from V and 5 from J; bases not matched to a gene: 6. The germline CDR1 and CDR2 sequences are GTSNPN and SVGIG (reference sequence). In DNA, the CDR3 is TGTGCCTGCAGACAGGGTGGCGAGACCCAGTACTTC. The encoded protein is CACRQGGETQYF.

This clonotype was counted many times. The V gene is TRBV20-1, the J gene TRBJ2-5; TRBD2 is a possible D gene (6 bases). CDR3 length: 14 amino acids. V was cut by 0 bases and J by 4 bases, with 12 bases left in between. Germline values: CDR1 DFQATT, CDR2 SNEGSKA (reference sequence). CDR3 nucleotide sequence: TGCAGTGCTAGAGATTGGCGGGACCCAGAGACCCAGTACTTC. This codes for CSARDWRDPETQYF.

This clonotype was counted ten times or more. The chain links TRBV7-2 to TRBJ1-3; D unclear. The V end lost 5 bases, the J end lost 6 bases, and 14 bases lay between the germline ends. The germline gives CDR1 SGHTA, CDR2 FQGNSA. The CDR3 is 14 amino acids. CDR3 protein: CASSRNTVENTIYF. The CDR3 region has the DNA TGTGCCAGCAGCCGAAACACGGTGGAAAACACCATATATTTT.